This T cell receptor beta chain comes out of a study of identical twins. Points from the study as a whole: While abundant cord blood beta clonotypes carried fewer insertions, memory repertoires showed no such pattern.

On this clonotype: Its specificity is not known.

A universal primer site arose from template switching, and cDNA bore unique molecular identifiers. Via MiXCR, TCRdb re-called the 5' RACE reads, giving one row per CDR3 protein. The sample includes 500,000 to 650,000 distinct CDR3 sequences, 7.1% of them seen just once. Trimming took 4 bases from V and 8 from J, leaving 10 bases between them. This CDR3 has 11 residues. The germline V gene encodes CDR1 SQVTM and CDR2 ANQGSEA. This same sample was also taken into another study, of yellow fever vaccine responses in identical twins.

The chain carries TRBV29-1 and TRBJ2-3; D is unresolved. The receptor's source is a woman aged 18-30 years in good health. The sequencing input was PBMCs. The CDR3 protein is CSVVQKGTQYF. CDR3 DNA sequence: TGCAGCGTTGTGCAGAAGGGTACGCAGTATTTT.